These 3 T cell receptor beta chains share one sample of origin, sequenced in a study of blood T cell repertoires in COVID-19. Only in-frame clones appear in the TCRdb table, and some are missing; sequencing was by immunoSEQ multiplex PCR. The table shows approximately 170,000 clones, with over 75% occurring only once. Input material: peripheral blood. The receptors shown here come from a man between 65 and 85 years old who had recovered from COVID-19.

This sequence joins TRBV5-1 and TRBJ2-7; a possible D gene is TRBD2 (5 bases). This CDR3 spans 14 amino acids. Germline V gene lookup returns CDR1 SGHRS and CDR2 YFSETQ. Deletions cut 6 bases from V and 2 bases from J, with 15 bases between. CDR3 nucleotide sequence: TGCGCCAGCACTCGGGGAGCGAGGACCTACGAGCAGTACTTC. Amino acid sequence: CASTRGARTYEQYF.

The chain combines TRBV12-3 or TRBV12-4 with TRBJ2-3, with D possibly being TRBD2 (6 bases). V was clipped by 5 bases and J by 6 bases, with 9 bases between them. The CDR3 has 12 residues. In DNA form, the CDR3 reads TGTGCCAGCAGTCCTGGAGGGGATACGCAGTATTTT. This codes for CASSPGGDTQYF.

The chain is built from TRBV5-1 and TRBJ1-4; a possible D gene is TRBD1 (5 bases). The CDR3 is 15 residues long. CDR1 is SGHRS and CDR2 is YFSETQ in the germline V gene. Trimming shortened V by 2 bases and J by 8 bases, and 16 bases separated the two germline ends. The CDR3 spells CASSFAPGGGEKLFF. The DNA of the CDR3 is TGCGCCAGCAGCTTCGCACCGGGCGGGGGGGAAAAACTGTTTTTT.